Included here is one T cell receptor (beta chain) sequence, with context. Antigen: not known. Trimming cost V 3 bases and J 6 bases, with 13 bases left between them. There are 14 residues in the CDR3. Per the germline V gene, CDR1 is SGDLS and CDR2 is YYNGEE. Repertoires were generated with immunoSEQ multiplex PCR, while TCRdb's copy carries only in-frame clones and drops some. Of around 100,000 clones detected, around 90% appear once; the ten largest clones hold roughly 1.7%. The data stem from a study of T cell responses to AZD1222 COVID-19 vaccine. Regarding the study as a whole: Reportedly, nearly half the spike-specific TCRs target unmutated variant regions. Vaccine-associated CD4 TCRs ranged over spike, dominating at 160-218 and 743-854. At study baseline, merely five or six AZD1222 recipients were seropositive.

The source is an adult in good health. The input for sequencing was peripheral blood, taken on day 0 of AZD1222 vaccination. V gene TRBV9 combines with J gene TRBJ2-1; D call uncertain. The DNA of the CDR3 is TGTGCCAGCAGCGCCGAACTAATAGCCAATGAGCAGTTCTTC. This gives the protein CASSAELIANEQFF.